This T cell receptor beta chain derives from a study of regulatory T cells in long-lasting Graves disease. Overall study: Freshly diagnosed Graves' patients had used antithyroid drugs for under 3 months. General study results and limits: The TCR repertoire of persistent Graves' patients was less diverse than that of newly diagnosed ones.

Concerning this clonotype: Its target is not known.

To make TCR beta libraries, researchers used iRepertoire HTBI primers and Arm-PCR of CDR3 regions. TCRdb used MiXCR to reprocess the multiplex PCR reads, holding one entry per CDR3 protein. The sample shows over 350,000 distinct CDR3 sequences, around 15% of them seen only once. CDR1 is MNHEY and CDR2 is SMNVEV in the germline V gene (reference sequence). This CDR3 comprises 13 residues. V lost 6 bases and J lost 9; bases outside the gene matches: 8. Stated time point: newly diagnosed GD, antithyroid drugs for less than 3 months. RNA from PBMCs was the source of the TCR library. These sequences were also reported in another study, on T cells in Graves' hyperthyroidism and ophthalmopathy. That paper adds: During a first-round RT-PCR of the TCR CDR3, the HTBI primer set was used.

This sequence originates from a woman in her forties or fifties with Graves disease. The chain employs TRBV27 and TRBJ1-1, with 9 bases matching TRBD1. Material: peripheral blood mononuclear cells (PBMCs), obtained at new diagnosis, from a patient treated with antithyroid drugs. CDR3 DNA: TGTGCCAGCAGCCTTTGGACAGGGGAGCAAGCTTTCTTT. It specifies CASSLWTGEQAFF.